The following is a T cell receptor (beta chain) sequence with its context. Its antigen is unknown. No quality values exist for individual bases; no much larger clone is one base distant. These data belong to a study of CD8+CD57+ T cells in acquired aplastic anemia (dated by TCRdb to the late 2010s). With regard to the full study: DNA extracted from sorted CD4+ and CD8+ cells had a mean of around 3 ug, with a range of 0.2 to 27.4 ug. CD8+CD57+ expansion was defined as frequency above the mean frequency observed in healthy subjects. Findings and caveats that apply to the study as a whole: Roughly 30 CD8+ CDR3 sequences were found to be shared between patients and controls, but these sequences appeared to be highly expressed in patients and within the immunodominant clones of the patients. Patients and healthy controls showed no significant difference in CD8+ Simpson's diversity (P=0.060).

TCR beta VDJ combination and CDR3 sequence profiling used genomic DNA as the template. TCR repertoire sequencing was run on an Illumina HiSeq 2000. Under the source paper's analysis protocol: Repertoire assessment relied on Simpson's diversity index, CDR3 size and DJ length profiles, and TRBV/TRBJ rearrangement plots. The most abundant DNA sequence in the deep sequencing data was taken as the immunodominant clone. CDR3 amino acid sequences were screened for sharing across subjects and were compared with published repertoires and the VDJdb database. TCRdb took the public reads, trimmed them with fastp at Q25, ran MiXCR for clone calling and kept in-frame beta chains. CDR3 protein duplicates are merged, each entry listing the most common genes and DNA. The V and J calls and clone size come from TCRdb's table, not from the authors' own analysis. This sample lists about 150,000 distinct CDR3 sequences; approximately 52% were detected once. The ten largest clones add up to approximately 12% of the sample.

The germline V gene specifies ENHRY as CDR1 and SYGVKD as CDR2. The CDR3 holds 14 amino acids from the cysteine to the phenylalanine. The kept DNA is CDR3 alone, 42 bases in frame from the first base. Trimming removed 3 bases from V and 7 bases from J, leaving 12 bases between the germline ends. Flow cytometry had shown CD8+CD57+ cell expansion in the patients selected for sequencing. All patients had severe acquired aplastic anemia diagnosed by International Study of Aplastic Anemia and Agranulocytosis and Camitta criteria. At the time blood was sampled, none of the patients had received any therapy. In the study, sorted CD4+ and CD8+ blood T cells from patients with severe aplastic anemia and from healthy subjects underwent deep sequencing of TCR repertoires. Patients were enrolled in the USA under clinicaltrials.gov protocols 00001620, 01623167, 00001397, 00071045, 00081523 and 00961064. Ficoll-Paque density gradient centrifugation was used to isolate peripheral blood mononuclear cells. CD4+ and CD8+ T cells were sorted by FACS or magnetic beads before DNA extraction.

This clonotype was obtained from a human donor with aplastic anemia. This sequence uses TRBV10-3 and TRBJ1-4; no D segment can be confidently identified. Input material: sorted CD4+, CD8+, or CD8+CD57+ T cells (not recorded which) from PBMCs. The DNA sequence is TGTGCCATCAGTGACTCGGAAGAGGGTGAAAAACTGTTTTTT. It translates as CAISDSEEGEKLFF.